This record concerns one T cell receptor beta chain sequence. The specificity of this receptor is unknown. Base quality data are lacking; no much larger clone is found one base away. Donors were healthy HIV-negative adults with no recently reported acute infections or vaccinations. Every donor was a Caucasian adult residing in Nashville, Tennessee, USA. CD4+ T cells were enriched through magnetic negative selection, after which naive cells were positively selected on CD45RA and the remaining negative fraction served as the memory subset. After blood collection by leukapheresis, PBMCs were isolated using Ficoll-Histopaque density gradient centrifugation and then cryopreserved in the vapor phase of liquid nitrogen. Purity and quantity of every magnetically sorted T cell population were checked by analytical flow cytometry. Each sorted fraction had its genomic DNA isolated and then quantified by UV absorbance on a Nanodrop 2000c.

This sample stems from a study of shared clonotypes between healthy human individuals (dated by TCRdb to 2020 to 2022). Background on the whole study: A few men and a couple of women, aged 18 to 49 years, made up the cohort. Per donor, three plates each were used for CD4 naive and CD4 memory, two for CD8 naive, and one for CD8 memory. Blood TCR repertoires of roughly 5 healthy adults were deeply sequenced to estimate repertoire size and the extent of clonotype sharing between individuals. Libraries were prepared and TCR repertoires were sequenced by different laboratories using diverse techniques, in order to increase sequencing depth and limit assay-specific biases. Each donor's leukapheresis produced roughly between roughly 0.85 and 9.5 billion PBMCs.

General study outcomes and caveats: Incomplete sequencing was indicated by rarefaction of sorted-subset datasets, despite the large sequencing depth. Naive subsets generally had larger estimated clonotype richness than memory subsets did. Approximately 5% of naive CD4, around 3.5% of naive CD8, around 2.3% of memory CD4, and less than 0.45% of memory CD8 clonotypes were shared across four donors. Pairwise subsampling led to the expectation that sequencing depth would affect the degree of clonotype sharing among donors. Sampling was restricted to blood, and TCR repertoires in tissues likely differ from the TCR repertoires found in blood. Because the study included only a small number of donors, the genetic and exposure-history diversity represented was limited. Compared with non-shared clonotypes, the clonotypes found in all four sorted-subset donors had higher generation probabilities.

Using the deep immunoSEQ assay, multiplex PCR amplified TCR CDR3 regions from genomic DNA. For each cell subset, the extracted genomic DNA was distributed evenly across all wells of several immunoSEQ 96-well plates, and each plate served as one replicate. Each replicate PCR for sorted subsets received approximately 220 ng genomic DNA, equal to about 30,000 T cell genomes. Purified libraries were quantified with a Qubit 3.0 fluorometer, sized on a Bioanalyzer 2100, and re-quantified with the KAPA Library Quantification kit. Every immunoSEQ 96-well plate was sequenced on a separate single-read 150-cycle Illumina NextSeq 550 flow cell. Turning to the authors' computational methods: Because the immunoSEQ output included only junctional sequences and no quality scores, the filtering could not be the same as the filtering used for full-length reads. To assign V/J genes and CDR3, sequences were annotated against IMGT germline references using PyIR, a Python wrapper for IgBLAST v1.9. Reads with weak V/J assignments (E-value above 1e-6), missing CDR3, stop codons, out-of-frame junctions, or ambiguous translated residues were removed. V3J clonotypes were defined as sequences sharing an identical inferred V gene, J gene, and CDR3 amino acid sequence. The percentage overlap between two repertoires was calculated by dividing the number of shared unique clonotypes by the size of the smaller repertoire. Repertoire richness was assessed with RTK rarefaction, the Chao1 estimator, and Recon v2.1 estimates of unobserved clonotypes. Generation probabilities were computed with OLGA for all TCRbeta clonotypes obtained by the gDNA method from a handful of donors. TCRdb limited this immuneACCESS table to in-frame rearrangements with V and J called. A share of clones is missing; checked studies link under half to unresolved V genes, and the rest is unexplained. That table supplies the V and J calls and clone size; D and trimming were determined from the DNA. This sample holds some 2,100,000 clones; approximately 95% were observed only once. The top ten clones comprise 0.1% to 0.15% of the sample.

The CDR3 numbers 14 residues from cysteine through phenylalanine. The kept DNA is CDR3 alone, 42 bases in frame from the first base. The V and J ends are trimmed by 4 bases and 7 bases, leaving 16 bases between them. Based on the germline V gene, the CDR1 and CDR2 sequences are MDHEN and SYDVKM. The rearrangement joined TRBV28 to TRBJ1-2; TRBD1 is possibly the D segment (6 matching bases). This receptor was identified in a man aged 18 to 29 in good health. The sample comprised naive CD4+ T cells sorted from blood. The sample's cell subset or site, from its label and the paper: CD45RA+ positively selected. The DNA is TGTGCCAGCAGTTCCCCTCCGGGGGCCAGTGGCTACACCTTC. It translates to CASSSPPGASGYTF.